These 5 T cell receptor beta chains share one sample of origin, sequenced in a study of human T cells and chemical hapten exposure. TCRdb independently ran MiXCR on the RACE reads; one entry per CDR3 protein. The sample yields 180,000 or so distinct CDR3 sequences, about 22% seen once. Time point: patch test 1, 2 weeks after DPC sensitization. Noted treatment: therapeutic diphenylcyclopropenone sensitization with weekly scalp DPC. The sequencing here drew on whole blood, taken in connection with sensitization to the hapten diphenylcyclopropenone (DPC). Receptors were obtained from a woman in her 50s with alopecia areata. Some clones in this sample may be carry-over from other donors' samples.

The J gene is TRBJ1-1, the V gene TRBV18; maybe TRBD1 (5 bases). Trimming shortened V by 8 bases and J by 4 bases, and 14 bases separated the two germline ends. Germline V gene data show CDR1 as KGHSH and CDR2 as LQKENI. This CDR3 spans 13 amino acids. CDR3 nucleotide sequence: TGTGCCAGCCTGGGAGGGGTTCGCACTGAAGCTTTCTTT. Protein: CASLGGVRTEAFF.

The rearrangement links TRBV11-2 to TRBJ2-1, with 12 bases that match TRBD2. Germline CDR1 and CDR2: SGHAT and FQNNGV. The CDR3 is 16 amino acids. V trimming: 5 bases; J trimming: 6 bases; junction bases outside the gene matches: 8. The chain's CDR3 is CASSTRLAGAGNEQFF. The CDR3 coding sequence is TGTGCCAGCAGCACAAGACTAGCGGGAGCGGGCAATGAGCAGTTCTTC.

This clonotype was detected a few times. The chain is built from TRBV4-2 and TRBJ2-7; D is unresolved. Trimming took off 1 base at V and 2 bases at J, with 18 bases between the two ends. Germline V gene lookup returns CDR1 LGHNA and CDR2 YNFKEQ. The CDR3 is 17 amino acids. The CDR3 DNA follows: TGTGCCAGCAGCCAAGGTCCCTCCTCGCAGAGCCCCTACGAGCAGTACTTC. Translating it yields CASSQGPSSQSPYEQYF.

In this sample, this clonotype turned up a few times. This rearrangement joins TRBV4-2 to TRBJ2-1; tentative D call: TRBD1 (5 bases). Germline assignment: CDR1 LGHNA and CDR2 YNFKEQ. The CDR3 has 14 residues. V gave up 0 bases and J gave up 9 bases, with 12 bases separating them. The CDR3 coding sequence is TGTGCCAGCAGCCAAGAGGCCAGGGCGAGTGAGCAGTTCTTC. It encodes CASSQEARASEQFF.

This clonotype was detected a few times. V gene TRBV5-8 combines with J gene TRBJ2-2, with TRBD2 matching over 7 bases. The CDR3 extends over 15 amino acids. In germline, CDR1 is SGHTS, CDR2 YDEGEE. V gave up 0 bases and J gave up 6 bases; unmatched junction bases: 5. This CDR3 reads CASSLGLARSGELFF. The CDR3 region has the DNA TGTGCCAGCAGCTTGGGACTAGCCAGATCCGGGGAGCTGTTTTTT. The whole variable domain, filled in from reference TRBV5-8 and TRBJ2-2, reads EAGVTQSPTHLIKTRGQQATLRCSPISGHTSVYWYQQALGLGLQFLLWYDEGEERNRGNFPPRFSGRQFPNYSSELNVNALELEDSALYLCASSLGLARSGELFFGEGSRLTVL.